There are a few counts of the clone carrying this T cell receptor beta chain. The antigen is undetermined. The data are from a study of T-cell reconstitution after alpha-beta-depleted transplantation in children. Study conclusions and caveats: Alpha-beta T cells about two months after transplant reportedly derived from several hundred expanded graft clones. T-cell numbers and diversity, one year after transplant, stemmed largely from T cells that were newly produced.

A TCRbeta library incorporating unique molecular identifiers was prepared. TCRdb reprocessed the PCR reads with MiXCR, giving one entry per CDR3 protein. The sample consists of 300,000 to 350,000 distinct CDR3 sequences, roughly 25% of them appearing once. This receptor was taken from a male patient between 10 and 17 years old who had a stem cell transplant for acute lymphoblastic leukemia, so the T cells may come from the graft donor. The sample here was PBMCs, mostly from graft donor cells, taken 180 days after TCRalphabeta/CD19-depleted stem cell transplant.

Here the CDR3 DNA reads TGTGCCAGCAGTCCCCTAACAGGGGGAGGATTCTACGAGCAGTACTTC. It translates to CASSPLTGGGFYEQYF. The chain couples TRBV27 to TRBJ2-7; TRBD1 matches 8 bases. This CDR3 has 16 amino acids. V trimming: 5 bases; J trimming: 3 bases; junction bases outside the gene matches: 12. Germline assignment: CDR1 MNHEY and CDR2 SMNVEV (reference sequence).